A single TCR beta chain is shown here with its context. As handled by the study authors: Estimation of nucleated cell counts was performed using reference gene primer amplification. Assay used: immunoSEQ multiplex PCR; TCRdb lists only in-frame clones, some missing. V and J calls and clone size come straight from that table; D and trimming were deduced from the DNA. The sample consists of about 370,000 clones, approximately 91% of them appearing once. This entry comes from a study of blood T cell repertoires in COVID-19. Across the whole study: Donors in the United States, Italy and Spain gave samples during acute or convalescent COVID-19. PBMCs, B-cell-depleted T cells, or T cells were the source of the cDNA or gDNA that made up the material.

Categorization into cohorts depended on clinical history that participants reported. This CDR3 is built from 14 residues. V lost 6 bases, J lost 8 bases, and 9 bases stayed unmatched. Germline V gene lookup returns CDR1 MNHEY and CDR2 SMNVEV (reference sequence). Input material: PBMCs or T cells enriched from blood (not recorded which). This receptor was taken from a woman in her 40s who had been exposed to COVID-19. The chain has TRBV27 and TRBJ1-4; 7 bases align to TRBD1. The CDR3 spells CASSPTGFREKLFF. Here the CDR3 DNA reads TGTGCCAGCAGCCCGACAGGGTTTCGGGAAAAACTGTTTTTT.